Here is one T cell receptor (beta chain) with its context. Its antigen is not identified. This sample stems from a study of T cell clusters in autoimmune cytopenias. Each sample's input was around 250 ng genomic DNA, approximately 37,500 genome equivalents. The CDR3 runs 14 residues. CDR1 and CDR2 (germline): KGHDR, SFDVKD. Study-level results: A dominant lymphoma-associated repertoire apparently masked the cluster-lack signature in secondary cytopenia versus chronic lymphocytic leukemia. TRB repertoire shifts in secondary cytopenia and chronic lymphocytic leukemia mostly reflected lymphoma, not autoimmunity.

One tube held mixed TRB-A and TRB-B primer pools for touch-down PCR. TCRdb reanalyzed the multiplex PCR reads, giving one entry per CDR3 protein sequence and no DNA. In total, the table holds several thousand distinct CDR3 sequences. The J gene is TRBJ2-7, the V gene TRBV24-1; TCRdb names TRBD1, which stays unverified in the absence of DNA. This sequence was found in a human donor with an autoimmune cytopenia or autoimmune hepatitis (not recorded which). Sequencing was performed on peripheral blood. CDR3: CATSEGVGPYEQYF.